This T cell receptor (beta chain) emerged from a study of blood T cell repertoires in COVID-19. V shed 2 bases and J 1 base; nucleotides not matched to a gene: 5. Germline V lookup: CDR1 SGHTA, CDR2 FQGNSA. The CDR3 loop spans 16 amino acids. Study processing details: Reference gene primers were amplified, and this amplification served to estimate nucleated cell counts. Data came from immunoSEQ multiplex PCR; TCRdb stores just in-frame clones and leaves some out. Clonal size and the V and J genes are those of that table, whereas D and trimming came from the DNA. This table holds a few hundred thousand clones, 80% to 90% found once. Participant ages covered about 18 to 89 years across 25 or so US areas.

V and J are TRBV7-2 and TRBJ2-1; 7 bases agree with TRBD2. This clonotype was sampled from a woman in her thirties or forties with acute COVID-19. Sample: PBMCs or T cells enriched from blood (not recorded which). The CDR3 here is CASSLMSGISYNEQFF. In DNA form, the CDR3 reads TGTGCCAGCAGCTTAATGAGCGGGATATCCTACAATGAGCAGTTCTTC.